Shown below are 5 T cell receptor beta chains from a single sample sequenced in a study of CD8 T cells in Susac syndrome. The authors reverse transcribed roughly 0.5 to 1 ug RNA with random hexamers. Via MiXCR, TCRdb re-called the immunoSEQ multiplex PCR reads, giving one row per CDR3 protein. Here the sample spans approximately 160,000 distinct CDR3 sequences, around 94% being singletons. Sequenced: CD4+ T cells from PBMCs. All receptors come from a human donor with multiple sclerosis.

The chain has TRBV20-1 and TRBJ2-2, with D uncertain. V lost 6 bases to trimming and J lost 0 bases, with 11 bases between them. The V gene's germline CDR1 is DFQATT and CDR2 SNEGSKA (reference sequence). This CDR3 region has 14 residues. The CDR3 bases are TGCAGTGCCCTGAGAGGCGCGAACACCGGGGAGCTGTTTTTT. Translation: CSALRGANTGELFF.

The rearrangement links TRBV29-1 to TRBJ2-1; 9 bases agree with TRBD1. V shed 7 bases and J 7 bases; nucleotides not matched to a gene: 8. This CDR3 region has 13 residues. In germline, CDR1 is SQVTM, CDR2 ANQGSEA. CDR3 coding DNA: TGCAGCGGCGGGACAGGGTATCCAAATGAGCAGTTCTTC. Translation: CSGGTGYPNEQFF.

The chain is built from TRBV12-3 or TRBV12-4 and TRBJ2-7; D not certain. The length of the CDR3 is 15 residues. The V end lost 4 bases, the J end lost 4 bases, and 17 bases lay between the germline ends. CDR3 sequence (DNA): TGTGCCAGCAGTTCCCGTTGGGGTCGGGCGTACGAGCAGTACTTC. Encoded protein: CASSSRWGRAYEQYF.

The rearrangement links TRBV30 to TRBJ2-3, with 15 bases fitting TRBD2. The CDR3 is made up of 18 amino acids. Germline assignment: CDR1 GTSNPN and CDR2 SVGIG (reference sequence). Trimming at V came to 2 bases and at J to 1 base, leaving 7 bases not matched to a gene. This CDR3 reads CAWSSGLAGGPGTDTQYF. The CDR3 DNA reads TGTGCCTGGAGTTCTGGACTAGCGGGAGGGCCGGGCACAGATACGCAGTATTTT.

The chain couples TRBV20-1 to TRBJ2-7, with D tentatively TRBD2 (6 bases). Germline-derived CDR1 and CDR2 are DFQATT and SNEGSKA (reference sequence). The CDR3 consists of 13 residues. V lost 5 bases, J lost 2 bases, and 13 bases lay in between. Here the CDR3 reads CSAGAGRTYEQYF. DNA for the CDR3: TGCAGTGCTGGCGCGGGGCGGACCTACGAGCAGTACTTC.